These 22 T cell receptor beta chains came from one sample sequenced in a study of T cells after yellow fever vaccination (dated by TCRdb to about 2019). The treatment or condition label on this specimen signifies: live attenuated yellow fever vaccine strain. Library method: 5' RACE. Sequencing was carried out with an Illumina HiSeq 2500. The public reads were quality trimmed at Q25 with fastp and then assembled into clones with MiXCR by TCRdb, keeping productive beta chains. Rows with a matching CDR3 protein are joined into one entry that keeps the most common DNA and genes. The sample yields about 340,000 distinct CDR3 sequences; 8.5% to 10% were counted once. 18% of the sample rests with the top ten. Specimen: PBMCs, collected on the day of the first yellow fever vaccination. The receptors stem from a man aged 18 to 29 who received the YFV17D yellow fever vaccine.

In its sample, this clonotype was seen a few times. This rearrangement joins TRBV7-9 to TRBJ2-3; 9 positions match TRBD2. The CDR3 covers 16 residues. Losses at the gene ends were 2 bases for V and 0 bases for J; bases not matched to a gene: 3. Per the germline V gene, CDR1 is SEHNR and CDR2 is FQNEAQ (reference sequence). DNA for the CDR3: TGTGCCAGCAGCTTAAGCGGGGGGCCGAGCACAGATACGCAGTATTTT. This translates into CASSLSGGPSTDTQYF.

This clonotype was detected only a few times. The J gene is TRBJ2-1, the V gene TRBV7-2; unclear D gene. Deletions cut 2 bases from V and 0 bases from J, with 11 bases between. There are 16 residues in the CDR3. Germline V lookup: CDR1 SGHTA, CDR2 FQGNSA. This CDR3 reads CASSLNGFDSYNEQFF. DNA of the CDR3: TGTGCCAGCAGCTTAAACGGGTTCGACTCCTACAATGAGCAGTTCTTC.

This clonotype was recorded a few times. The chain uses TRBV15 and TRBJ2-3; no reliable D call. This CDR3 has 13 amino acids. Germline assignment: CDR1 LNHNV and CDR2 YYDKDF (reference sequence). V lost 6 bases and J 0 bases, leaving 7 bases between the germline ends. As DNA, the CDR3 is TGTGCCACCAGACCGCGGAGCACAGATACGCAGTATTTT. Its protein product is CATRPRSTDTQYF.

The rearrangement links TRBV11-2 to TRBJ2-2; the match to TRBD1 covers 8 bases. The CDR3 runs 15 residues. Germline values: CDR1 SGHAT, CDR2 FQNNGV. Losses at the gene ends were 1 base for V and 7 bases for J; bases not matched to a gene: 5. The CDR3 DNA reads TGTGCCAGCAGCTTAGTCCAGGGGGCCATCGGGGAGCTGTTTTTT. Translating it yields CASSLVQGAIGELFF.

The CDR3 bases are TGTGCCAGCAGCGAGGGGACTGAAGCTTTCTTT. Translated: CASSEGTEAFF. The chain combines TRBV9 with TRBJ1-1, with D possibly TRBD1 on 5 matching bases. Deletions cut 3 bases from V and 5 bases from J, with 5 bases between. The CDR3 is 11 residues long. Germline lookup yields CDR1 SGDLS and CDR2 YYNGEE.

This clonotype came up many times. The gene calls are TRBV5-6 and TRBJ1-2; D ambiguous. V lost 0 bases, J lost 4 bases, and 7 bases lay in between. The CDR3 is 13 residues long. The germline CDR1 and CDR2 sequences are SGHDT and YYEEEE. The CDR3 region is CASSLGSTYGYTF. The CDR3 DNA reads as TGTGCCAGCAGCTTGGGGTCAACCTATGGCTACACCTTC. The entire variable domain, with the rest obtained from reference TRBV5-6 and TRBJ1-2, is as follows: DAGVTQSPTHLIKTRGQQVTLRCSPKSGHDTVSWYQQALGQGPQFIFQYYEEEERQRGNFPDRFSGHQFPNYSSELNVNALLLGDSALYLCASSLGSTYGYTFGSGTRLTVV.

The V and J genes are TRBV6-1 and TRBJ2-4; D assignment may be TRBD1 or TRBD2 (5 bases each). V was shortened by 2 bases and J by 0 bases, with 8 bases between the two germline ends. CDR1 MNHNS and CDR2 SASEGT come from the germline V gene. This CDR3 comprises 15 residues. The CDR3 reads CASSESGGAKNIQYF. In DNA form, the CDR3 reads TGTGCCAGCAGTGAAAGTGGGGGAGCCAAAAACATTCAGTACTTC.

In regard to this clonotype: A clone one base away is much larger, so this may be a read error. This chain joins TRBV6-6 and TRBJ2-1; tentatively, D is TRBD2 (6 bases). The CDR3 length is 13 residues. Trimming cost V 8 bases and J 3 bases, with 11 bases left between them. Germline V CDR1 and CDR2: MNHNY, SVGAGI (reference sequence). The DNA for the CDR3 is TGTGCCAGCCGCTGGACTAACTACAATGAGCAGTTCTTC. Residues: CASRWTNYNEQFF.

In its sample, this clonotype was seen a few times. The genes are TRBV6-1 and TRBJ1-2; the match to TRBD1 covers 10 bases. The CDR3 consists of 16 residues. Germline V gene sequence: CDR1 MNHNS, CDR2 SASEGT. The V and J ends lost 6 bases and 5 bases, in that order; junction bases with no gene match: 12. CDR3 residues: CASSLGGTGAVYGYTF. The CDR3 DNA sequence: TGTGCCAGCAGCCTAGGAGGGACAGGGGCCGTGTATGGCTACACCTTC.

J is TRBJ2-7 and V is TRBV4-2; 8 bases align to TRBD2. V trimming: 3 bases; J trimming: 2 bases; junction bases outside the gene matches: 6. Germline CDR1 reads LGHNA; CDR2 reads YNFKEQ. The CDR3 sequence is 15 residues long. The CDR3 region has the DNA TGTGCCAGCAGCCACCGACTAGCGCCGACCTACGAGCAGTACTTC. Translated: CASSHRLAPTYEQYF.

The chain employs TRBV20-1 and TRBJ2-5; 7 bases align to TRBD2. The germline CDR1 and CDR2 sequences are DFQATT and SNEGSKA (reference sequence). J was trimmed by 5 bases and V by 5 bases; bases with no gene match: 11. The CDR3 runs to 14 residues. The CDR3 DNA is TGCAGTGCTCAGACGATGAGGACTAGTGAGACCCAGTACTTC. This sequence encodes CSAQTMRTSETQYF.

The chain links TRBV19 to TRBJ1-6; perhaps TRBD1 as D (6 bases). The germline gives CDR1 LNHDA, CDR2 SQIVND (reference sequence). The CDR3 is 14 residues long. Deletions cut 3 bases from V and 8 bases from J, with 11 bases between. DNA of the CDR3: TGTGCCAGTAGTATGAACAGGGTCTATTCACCCCTCCACTTT. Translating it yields CASSMNRVYSPLHF.

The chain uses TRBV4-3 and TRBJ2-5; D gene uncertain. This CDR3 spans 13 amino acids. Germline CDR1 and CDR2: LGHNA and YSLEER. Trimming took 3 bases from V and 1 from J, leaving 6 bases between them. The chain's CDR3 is CASSQSFQETQYF. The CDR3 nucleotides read TGCGCCAGCAGCCAGTCTTTCCAAGAGACCCAGTACTTC.

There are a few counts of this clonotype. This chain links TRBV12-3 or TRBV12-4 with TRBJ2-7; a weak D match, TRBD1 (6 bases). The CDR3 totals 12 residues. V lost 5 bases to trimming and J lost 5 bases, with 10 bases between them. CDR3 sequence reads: CASSGTRNEQYF. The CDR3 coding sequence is TGTGCCAGCAGTGGGACAAGAAACGAGCAGTACTTC.

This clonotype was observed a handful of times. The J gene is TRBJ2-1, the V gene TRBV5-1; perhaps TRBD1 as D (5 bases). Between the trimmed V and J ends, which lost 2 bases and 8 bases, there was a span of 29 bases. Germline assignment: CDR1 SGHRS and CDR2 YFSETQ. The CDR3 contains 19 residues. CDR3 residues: CASSLMQGVSPVRIYEQFF. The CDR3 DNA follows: TGCGCCAGCAGCTTAATGCAGGGTGTTTCCCCGGTCCGAATCTATGAGCAGTTCTTC.

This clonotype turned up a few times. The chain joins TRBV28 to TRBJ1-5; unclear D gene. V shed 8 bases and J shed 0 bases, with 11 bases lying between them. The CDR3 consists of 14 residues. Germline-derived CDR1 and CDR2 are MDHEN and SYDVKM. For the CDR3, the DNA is TGTGCCAGCGGCCCCCCAGTTAGCAATCAGCCCCAGCATTTT. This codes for CASGPPVSNQPQHF.

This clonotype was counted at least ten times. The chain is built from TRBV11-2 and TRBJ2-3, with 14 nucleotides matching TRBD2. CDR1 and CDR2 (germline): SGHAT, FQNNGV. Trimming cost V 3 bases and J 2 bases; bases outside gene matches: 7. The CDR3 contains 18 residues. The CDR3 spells CASSFTRTSGGYTDTQYF. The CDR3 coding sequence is TGTGCCAGCAGCTTTACGAGGACTAGCGGGGGGTACACAGATACGCAGTATTTT.

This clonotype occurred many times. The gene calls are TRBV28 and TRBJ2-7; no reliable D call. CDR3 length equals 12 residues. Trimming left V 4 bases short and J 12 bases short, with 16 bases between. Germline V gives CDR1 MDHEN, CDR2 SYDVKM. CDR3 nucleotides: TGTGCCAGCAGTTGTCGGGCCCGGAGTGGGTACGTC. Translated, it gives CASSCRARSGYV.

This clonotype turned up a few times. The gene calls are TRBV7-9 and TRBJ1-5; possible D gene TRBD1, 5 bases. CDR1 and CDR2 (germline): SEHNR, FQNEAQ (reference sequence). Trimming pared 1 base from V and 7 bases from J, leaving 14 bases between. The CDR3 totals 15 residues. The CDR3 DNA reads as TGTGCCAGCAGCTTAGGTAGGGGTGATAAACAGCCCCAGCATTTT. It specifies CASSLGRGDKQPQHF.

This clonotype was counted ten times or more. The CDR3 coding sequence is TGTGCCAGCAGCCCCACCGGACAGAACTATGGCTACACCTTC. Protein: CASSPTGQNYGYTF. The chain carries TRBV5-4 and TRBJ1-2; maybe TRBD1 (6 bases). CDR1 is SGHNT, CDR2 YYREEE, per germline (reference sequence). With 4 bases removed from V and 2 bases from J, the gap between germline ends came to 12 bases. The CDR3 is made up of 14 amino acids.

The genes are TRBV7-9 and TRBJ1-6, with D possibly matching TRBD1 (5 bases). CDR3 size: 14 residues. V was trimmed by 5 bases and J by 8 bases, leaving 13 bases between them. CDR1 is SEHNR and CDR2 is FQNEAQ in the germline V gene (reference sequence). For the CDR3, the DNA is TGTGCCAGCAGCCCGCCAGGGATACATTCACCCCTCCACTTT. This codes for CASSPPGIHSPLHF. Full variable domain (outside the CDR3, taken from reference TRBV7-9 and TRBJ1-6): DTGVSQNPRHKITKRGQNVTFRCDPISEHNRLYWYRQTLGQGPEFLTYFQNEAQLEKSRLLSDRFSAERPKGSFSTLEIQRTEQGDSAMYLCASSPPGIHSPLHFGNGTRLTVT.

The CDR3 bases are TGTGCCAGCAGCCCCGGGTCCCGCTCTGGAAACACCATATATTTT. Its protein product is CASSPGSRSGNTIYF. The chain employs TRBV7-2 and TRBJ1-3; no clear D gene. V was shortened by 5 bases and J by 0 bases, with 11 bases between the two germline ends. Germline CDR1 is SGHTA and CDR2 is FQGNSA. This CDR3 region has 15 residues.